This TCR beta chain was recorded in a study of cytomegalovirus exposure and HLA in healthy donors. Study results and limitations: The study designated fewer than 200 TCR beta chains cytomegalovirus-associated.

Assay used: immunoSEQ multiplex PCR; TCRdb lists only in-frame clones, some missing. The table has over 200,000 clones, roughly 88% seen once. As to this clone: Its target is not known.

The source material was PBMCs. This clonotype was obtained from a woman aged 18-29 years in good health and CMV-seronegative.

The CDR3: CASSELRELTYEQYF. The CDR3 nucleotides are TGTGCCAGCAGTGAGTTGCGGGAGCTCACCTACGAGCAGTACTTC. V is TRBV6-1 and J is TRBJ2-7; TRBD2 matches 7 bases. Germline V gene data show CDR1 as MNHNS and CDR2 as SASEGT. This CDR3 contains 15 residues. Germline trimming cut 3 bases from V and 2 bases from J; bases unmatched to any gene: 7.